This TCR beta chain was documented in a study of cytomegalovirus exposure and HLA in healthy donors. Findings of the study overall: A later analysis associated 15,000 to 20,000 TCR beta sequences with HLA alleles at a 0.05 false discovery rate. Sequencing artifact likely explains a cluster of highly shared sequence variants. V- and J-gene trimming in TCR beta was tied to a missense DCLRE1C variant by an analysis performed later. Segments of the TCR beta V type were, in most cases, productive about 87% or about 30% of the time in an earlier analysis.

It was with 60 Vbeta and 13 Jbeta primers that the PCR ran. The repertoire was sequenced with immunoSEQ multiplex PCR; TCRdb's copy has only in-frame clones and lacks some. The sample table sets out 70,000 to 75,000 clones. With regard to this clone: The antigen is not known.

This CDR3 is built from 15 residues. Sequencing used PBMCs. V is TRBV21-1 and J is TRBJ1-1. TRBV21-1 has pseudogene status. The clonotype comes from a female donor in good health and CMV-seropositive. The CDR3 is CASSPYGRGGTEAFF. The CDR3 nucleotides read TGTGCCAGCAGCCCTTATGGTCGGGGGGGGACTGAAGCTTTCTTT.